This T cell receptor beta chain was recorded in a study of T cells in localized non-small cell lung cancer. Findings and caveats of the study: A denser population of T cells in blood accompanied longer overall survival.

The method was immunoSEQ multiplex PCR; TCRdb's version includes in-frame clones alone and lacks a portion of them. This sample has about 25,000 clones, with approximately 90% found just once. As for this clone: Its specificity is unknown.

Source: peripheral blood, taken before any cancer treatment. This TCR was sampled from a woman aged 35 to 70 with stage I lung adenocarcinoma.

The CDR3 protein is CASSLPGGLVNTGELFF. The CDR3 DNA is TGTGCCAGCAGCTTGCCGGGGGGACTTGTGAACACCGGGGAGCTGTTTTTT. The rearrangement uses TRBV5-4 and TRBJ2-2; 7 positions agree with TRBD2. Germline V gives CDR1 SGHNT, CDR2 YYREEE (reference sequence). The V segment lost 1 base and the J segment 1 base; nucleotides outside the gene matches: 7. The CDR3 sequence is 17 residues long. The full variable domain, its missing parts supplied by reference TRBV5-4 and TRBJ2-2, is ETGVTQSPTHLIKTRGQQVTLRCSSQSGHNTVSWYQQALGQGPQFIFQYYREEENGRGNFPPRFSGLQFPNYSSELNVNALELDDSALYLCASSLPGGLVNTGELFFGEGSRLTVL.